The source of this T cell receptor beta chain is a study of OX40 agonist ivuxolimab in advanced cancers. J was trimmed by 1 base and V by 3 bases; bases with no gene match: 5. Germline lookup yields CDR1 SGDLS and CDR2 YYNGEE. This CDR3 contains 16 residues. The cohort excluded patients with autoimmune disease history or systemic immunosuppression. Some clones are missing from TCRdb's copy, which holds only in-frame ones; the method was immunoSEQ multiplex PCR. This sample has around 60,000 clones; nearly 95% occur once, and the top ten carry 25%. The sequence was collected from an adult with an advanced solid tumor such as melanoma, head and neck, liver or kidney cancer. Sample: CD4+ or CD8+ T cells sorted from blood, taken in a trial of the OX40 agonist ivuxolimab. V is TRBV9 and J is TRBJ1-1; 11 bases agree with TRBD1. CDR3 loop: CASSEGTGGGNTEAFF. CDR3 sequence (DNA): TGTGCCAGCAGCGAGGGGACAGGGGGTGGGAACACTGAAGCTTTCTTT.